This T cell receptor (beta chain) was sequenced during a study of blood T cell repertoires in COVID-19. About the research overall: Collection of acute and convalescent COVID-19 samples took place in the United States, Italy and Spain.

Original data processing: Amplification with reference gene primers provided the estimates of nucleated cell counts. The data were produced by immunoSEQ multiplex PCR, yet TCRdb's version contains in-frame clones alone and is incomplete. V and J calls plus clone size are reproduced from that table; the DNA served to infer D and trimming. The sample lists around 200,000 clones; approximately 85% were seen once. Of note for this clone: Other DNA sequences in the same sample also yield this CDR3.

The TCR originated in a man in his sixties with acute or convalescent COVID-19. The specimen sequenced was peripheral blood.

CDR3 protein: CASSPGLAGYNEQFF. CDR3 nucleotide sequence: TGTGCCAGCAGTCCGGGACTAGCGGGTTACAATGAGCAGTTCTTC. This chain joins TRBV27 and TRBJ2-1, with 12 bases that match TRBD2. The CDR3 covers 15 residues. V was clipped by 5 bases and J by 4 bases; unmatched bases: 3. Germline loops: CDR1 MNHEY, CDR2 SMNVEV (reference sequence).